The rows below give T cell receptor beta chains drawn from one sample of a study of shared clonotypes between healthy human individuals. The method was immunoSEQ multiplex PCR; TCRdb's version includes in-frame clones alone and lacks a portion of them. Of fewer than 600,000 clones in the sample, 70% to 80% were seen once. The sequencing sample was made of PBMCs. Source of these receptors: a woman in her forties in good health. Some clones in this sample may be carry-over from other donors' samples. The CDR3 runs from the conserved cysteine through the conserved F or W. Each record gives: clone size, J gene, D gene, V gene, CDR3 protein, CDR3 DNA. The D gene is left open where the match is weak. Size is stated for part of the rows, as once, few or many counts, or as a class when the clone is expanded.

NA	TRBJ2-2	TRBD2	TRBV11-2	CASSGLAGANTGELFF	TGTGCCAGCAGCGGCTTAGCGGGAGCGAACACCGGGGAGCTGTTTTTT
NA	TRBJ1-3	NA	TRBV19	CASSIAAGSGNTIYF	TGTGCCAGTAGTATAGCCGCGGGGAGTGGAAACACCATATATTTT
once	TRBJ2-3	NA	TRBV29-1	CSGEMQPDTQYF	TGCAGCGGTGAGATGCAGCCAGATACGCAGTATTTT
few	TRBJ2-1	TRBD2	TRBV13	CASSPMGLAANEQFF	TGTGCCAGCAGCCCGATGGGACTAGCGGCCAATGAGCAGTTCTTC
NA	TRBJ2-2	NA	TRBV5-5	CASSFTGNTGELFF	TGTGCCAGCAGCTTCACAGGGAACACCGGGGAGCTGTTTTTT
once	TRBJ2-7	NA	TRBV14	CASSQEGLPYEQYF	TGTGCCAGCAGCCAAGAAGGACTTCCCTACGAGCAGTACTTC
NA	TRBJ2-1	TRBD1	TRBV7-9	CASSFGTGSYNEQFF	TGTGCCAGCAGCTTCGGGACAGGGTCCTACAATGAGCAGTTCTTC
NA	TRBJ2-2	NA	TRBV18	CASSPNIQTRGTGELFF	TGTGCCAGCTCACCTAATATCCAAACCCGGGGGACCGGGGAGCTGTTTTTT
NA	TRBJ1-2	TRBD1	TRBV5-1	CASRTGTGGGYTF	TGCGCCAGCAGGACCGGGACAGGGGGCGGCTACACCTTC
few	TRBJ2-7	TRBD1	TRBV7-3	CASSAGQASEQYF	TGTGCCAGCAGTGCAGGACAGGCTTCCGAGCAGTACTTC
NA	TRBJ2-7	TRBD2	TRBV28	CATGRAEIEQYF	TGTGCCACCGGGAGGGCGGAGATCGAGCAGTACTTC
many	TRBJ2-1	TRBD1	TRBV18	CASSPRQGANNEQFF	TGTGCCAGCTCACCACGACAGGGGGCCAACAATGAGCAGTTCTTC
NA	TRBJ1-2	NA	TRBV6-5	CASSYSRIDYGYTF	TGTGCCAGCAGTTACTCGCGAATTGACTATGGCTACACCTTC
NA	TRBJ2-3	NA	TRBV10-3	CALGGFSTDTQYF	TGTGCCCTAGGGGGGTTCAGCACAGATACGCAGTATTTT
NA	TRBJ2-2	TRBD2	TRBV7-7	CASSREAGGGGELFF	TGTGCTAGCAGCCGCGAAGCGGGAGGGGGCGGGGAGCTGTTTTTT
few	TRBJ2-7	TRBD1	TRBV11-2	CASSWRPGQGSEQYF	TGTGCCAGCAGCTGGAGACCGGGACAGGGGTCCGAGCAGTACTTC
NA	TRBJ2-5	NA	TRBV25-1	CASSEAGYKETQYF	TGTGCCAGCAGTGAGGCAGGGTACAAAGAGACCCAGTACTTC
NA	TRBJ2-1	TRBD2	TRBV9	CASSVEGSGSSYNEQFF	TGTGCCAGCAGCGTAGAGGGTAGCGGGAGCTCCTACAATGAGCAGTTCTTC
NA	TRBJ2-7	NA	TRBV6-5	CASTRTGPTYEQYF	TGTGCCAGCACCCGAACAGGGCCGACCTACGAGCAGTACTTC
NA	TRBJ2-2	NA	TRBV7-6	CASSLALMEHDTGELFF	TGTGCCAGCAGCTTAGCGCTTATGGAACACGACACCGGGGAGCTGTTTTTT
NA	TRBJ1-3	NA	TRBV29-1	CSVGPSSGNTIYF	TGCAGCGTTGGACCTTCCTCTGGAAACACCATATATTTT
NA	TRBJ2-2	NA	TRBV28	CASSDSATAGELFF	TGTGCCAGCAGTGACTCAGCCACAGCCGGGGAGCTGTTTTTT
NA	TRBJ1-2	NA	TRBV5-4	CASSPGPVGAEGYGYTF	TGTGCCAGCAGCCCTGGACCTGTTGGAGCCGAAGGCTATGGCTACACCTTC
NA	TRBJ2-2	TRBD1	TRBV18	CASSPQTGTNTGELFF	TGTGCCAGCTCACCCCAGACAGGGACCAACACCGGGGAGCTGTTTTTT
NA	TRBJ2-3	TRBD2	TRBV7-2	CASSVGLAGPTDTQYF	TGTGCCAGCAGCGTGGGACTAGCGGGACCCACAGATACGCAGTATTTT
NA	TRBJ1-1	NA	TRBV19	CASSIATQNTEAFF	TGTGCCAGTAGTATAGCCACTCAGAACACTGAAGCTTTCTTT